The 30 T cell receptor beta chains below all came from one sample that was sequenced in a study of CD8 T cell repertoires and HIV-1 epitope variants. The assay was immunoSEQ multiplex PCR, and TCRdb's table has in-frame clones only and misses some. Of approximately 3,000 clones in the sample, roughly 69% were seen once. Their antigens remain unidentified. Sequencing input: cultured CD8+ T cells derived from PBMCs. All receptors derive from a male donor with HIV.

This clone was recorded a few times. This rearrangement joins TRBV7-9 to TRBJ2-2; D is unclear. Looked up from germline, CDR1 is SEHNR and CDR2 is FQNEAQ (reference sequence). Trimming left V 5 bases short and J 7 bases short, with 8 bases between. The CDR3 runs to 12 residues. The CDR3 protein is CASSLQDGELFF. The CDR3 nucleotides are TGTGCCAGCAGCCTTCAGGACGGGGAGCTGTTTTTT.

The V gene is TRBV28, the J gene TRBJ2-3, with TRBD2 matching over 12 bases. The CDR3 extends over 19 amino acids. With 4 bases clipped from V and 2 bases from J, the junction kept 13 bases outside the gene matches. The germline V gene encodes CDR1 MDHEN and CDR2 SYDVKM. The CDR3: CASSSSTSGGLYLTDTQYF. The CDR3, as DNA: TGTGCCAGCAGTTCCTCGACTAGCGGGGGCCTCTACCTCACAGATACGCAGTATTTT.

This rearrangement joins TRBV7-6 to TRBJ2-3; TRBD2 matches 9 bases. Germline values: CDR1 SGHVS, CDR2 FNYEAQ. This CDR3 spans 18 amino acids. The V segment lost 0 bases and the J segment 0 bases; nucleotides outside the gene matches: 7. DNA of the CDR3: TGTGCCAGCAGCTTAGCGCGGGCTAGCGGGACGAGCACAGATACGCAGTATTTT. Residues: CASSLARASGTSTDTQYF.

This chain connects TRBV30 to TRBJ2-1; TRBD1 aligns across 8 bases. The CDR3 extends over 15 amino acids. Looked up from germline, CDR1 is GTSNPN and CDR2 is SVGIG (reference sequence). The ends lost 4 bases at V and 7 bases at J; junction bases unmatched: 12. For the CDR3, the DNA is TGTGCCTGGAACCCCGACAGGGGATGGATGAATGAGCAGTTCTTC. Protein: CAWNPDRGWMNEQFF.

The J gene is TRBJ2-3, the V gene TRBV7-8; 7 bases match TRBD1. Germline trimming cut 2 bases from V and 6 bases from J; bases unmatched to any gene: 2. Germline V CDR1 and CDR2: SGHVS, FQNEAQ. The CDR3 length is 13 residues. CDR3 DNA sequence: TGTGCCAGCAGCTTAAAGGGGGCCGATACGCAGTATTTT. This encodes CASSLKGADTQYF.

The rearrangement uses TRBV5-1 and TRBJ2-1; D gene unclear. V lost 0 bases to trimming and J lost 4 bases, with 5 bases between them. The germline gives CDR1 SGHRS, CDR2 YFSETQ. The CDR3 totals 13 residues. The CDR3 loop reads CASSLDSYNEQFF. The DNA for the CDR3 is TGCGCCAGCAGCTTGGACAGTTACAATGAGCAGTTCTTC. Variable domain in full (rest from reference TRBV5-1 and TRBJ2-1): KAGVTQTPRYLIKTRGQQVTLSCSPISGHRSVSWYQQTPGQGLQFLFEYFSETQRNKGNFPGRFSGRQFSNSRSEMNVSTLELGDSALYLCASSLDSYNEQFFGPGTRLTVL.

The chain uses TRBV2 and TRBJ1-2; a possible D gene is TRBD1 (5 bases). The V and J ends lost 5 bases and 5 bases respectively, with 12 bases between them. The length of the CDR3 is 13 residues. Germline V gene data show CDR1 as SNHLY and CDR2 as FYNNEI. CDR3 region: CASSMGEGYGYTF. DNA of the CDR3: TGTGCCAGCAGTATGGGGGAAGGATATGGCTACACCTTC.

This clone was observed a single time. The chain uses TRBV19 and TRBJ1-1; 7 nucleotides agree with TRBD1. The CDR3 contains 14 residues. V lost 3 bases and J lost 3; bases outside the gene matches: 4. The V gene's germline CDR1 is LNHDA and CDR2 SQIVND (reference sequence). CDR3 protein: CASSIGRGDTEAFF. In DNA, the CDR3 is TGTGCCAGTAGTATCGGCAGGGGGGACACTGAAGCTTTCTTT.

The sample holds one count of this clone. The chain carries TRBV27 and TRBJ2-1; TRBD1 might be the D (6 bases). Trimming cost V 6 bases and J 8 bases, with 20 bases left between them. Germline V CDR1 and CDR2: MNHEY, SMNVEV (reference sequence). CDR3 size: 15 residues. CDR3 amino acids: CASRTKLQGGDEQFF. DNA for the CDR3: TGTGCCAGCAGGACTAAATTACAGGGTGGGGATGAGCAGTTCTTC.

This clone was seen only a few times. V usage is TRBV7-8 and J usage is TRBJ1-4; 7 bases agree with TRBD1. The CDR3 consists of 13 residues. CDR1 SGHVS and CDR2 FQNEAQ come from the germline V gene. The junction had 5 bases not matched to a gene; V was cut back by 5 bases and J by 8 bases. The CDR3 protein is CASSTTGKEKLFF. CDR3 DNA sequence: TGTGCCAGCAGCACGACAGGGAAGGAAAAACTGTTTTTT.

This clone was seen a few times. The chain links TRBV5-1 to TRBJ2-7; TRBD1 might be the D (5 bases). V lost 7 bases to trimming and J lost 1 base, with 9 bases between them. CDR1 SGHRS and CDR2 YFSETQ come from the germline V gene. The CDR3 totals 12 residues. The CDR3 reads CASEGDSYEQYF. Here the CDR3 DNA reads TGCGCCAGCGAAGGGGATTCCTACGAGCAGTACTTC.

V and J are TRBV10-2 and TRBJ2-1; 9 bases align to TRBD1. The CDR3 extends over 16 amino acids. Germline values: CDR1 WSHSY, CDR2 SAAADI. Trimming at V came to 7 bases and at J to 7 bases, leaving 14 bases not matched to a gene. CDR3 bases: TGCGCCAGCACTCGGGGAAGGGGACAGGGAAAGAATGAGCAGTTCTTC. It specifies CASTRGRGQGKNEQFF.

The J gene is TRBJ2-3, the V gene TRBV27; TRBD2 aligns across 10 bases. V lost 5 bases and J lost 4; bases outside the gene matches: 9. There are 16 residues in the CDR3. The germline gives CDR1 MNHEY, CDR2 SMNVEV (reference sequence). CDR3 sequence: CASSTRLAGPPDTQYF. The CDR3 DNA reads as TGTGCCAGCAGTACGCGACTAGCGGGTCCCCCAGATACGCAGTATTTT.

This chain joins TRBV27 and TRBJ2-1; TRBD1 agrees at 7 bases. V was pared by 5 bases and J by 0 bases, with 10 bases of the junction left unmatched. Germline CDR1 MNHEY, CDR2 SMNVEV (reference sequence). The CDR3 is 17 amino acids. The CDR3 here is CASSLRDRGRSYNEQFF. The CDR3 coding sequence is TGTGCCAGCAGTCTAAGGGATAGGGGGCGCTCCTACAATGAGCAGTTCTTC.

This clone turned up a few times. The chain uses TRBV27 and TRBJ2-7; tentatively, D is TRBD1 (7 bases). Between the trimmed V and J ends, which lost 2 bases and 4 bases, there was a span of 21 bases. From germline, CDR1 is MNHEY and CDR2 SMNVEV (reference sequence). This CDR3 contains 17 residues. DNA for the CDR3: TGTGCCAGCAGTTTAAGAACTTCAGAGACAGGGAGGTACGAGCAGTACTTC. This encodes CASSLRTSETGRYEQYF.

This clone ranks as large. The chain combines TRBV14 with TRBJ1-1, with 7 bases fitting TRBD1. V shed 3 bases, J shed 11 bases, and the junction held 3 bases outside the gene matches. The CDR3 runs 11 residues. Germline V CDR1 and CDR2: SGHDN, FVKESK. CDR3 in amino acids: CASSQSGGAFF. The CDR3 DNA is TGTGCCAGCAGCCAGTCAGGGGGGGCTTTCTTT.

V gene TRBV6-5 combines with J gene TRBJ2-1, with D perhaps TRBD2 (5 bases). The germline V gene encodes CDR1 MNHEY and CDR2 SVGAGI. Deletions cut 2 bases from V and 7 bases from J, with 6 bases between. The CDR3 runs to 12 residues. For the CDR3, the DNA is TGTGCCAGCAGTTACACGGGGAATGAGCAGTTCTTC. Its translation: CASSYTGNEQFF.

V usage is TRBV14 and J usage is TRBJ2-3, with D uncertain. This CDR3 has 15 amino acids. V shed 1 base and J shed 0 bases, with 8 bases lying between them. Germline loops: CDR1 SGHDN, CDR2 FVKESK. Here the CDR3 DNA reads TGTGCCAGCAGCCAAGGGACGCCTAGCACAGATACGCAGTATTTT. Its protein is CASSQGTPSTDTQYF.

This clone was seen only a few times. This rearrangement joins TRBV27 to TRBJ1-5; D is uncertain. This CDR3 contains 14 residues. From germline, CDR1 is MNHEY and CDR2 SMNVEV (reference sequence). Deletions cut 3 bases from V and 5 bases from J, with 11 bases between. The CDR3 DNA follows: TGTGCCAGCAGTTTGTGGCCTTCCGATCAGCCCCAGCATTTT. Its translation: CASSLWPSDQPQHF.

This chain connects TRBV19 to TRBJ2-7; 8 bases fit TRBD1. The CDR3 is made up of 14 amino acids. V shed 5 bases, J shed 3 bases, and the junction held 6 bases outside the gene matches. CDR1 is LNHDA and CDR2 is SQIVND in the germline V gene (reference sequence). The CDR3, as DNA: TGTGCCAGTAGTCCCTCAGGGGGCATCTACGAGCAGTACTTC. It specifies CASSPSGGIYEQYF.

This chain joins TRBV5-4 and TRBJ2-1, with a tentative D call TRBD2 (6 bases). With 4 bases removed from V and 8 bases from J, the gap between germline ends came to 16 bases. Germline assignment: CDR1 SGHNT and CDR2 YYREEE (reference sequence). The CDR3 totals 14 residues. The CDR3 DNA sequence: TGTGCCAGCAGCCCCTGGACTGGAGGGGATGAGCAGTTCTTC. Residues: CASSPWTGGDEQFF. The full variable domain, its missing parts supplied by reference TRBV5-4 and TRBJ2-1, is ETGVTQSPTHLIKTRGQQVTLRCSSQSGHNTVSWYQQALGQGPQFIFQYYREEENGRGNFPPRFSGLQFPNYSSELNVNALELDDSALYLCASSPWTGGDEQFFGPGTRLTVL.

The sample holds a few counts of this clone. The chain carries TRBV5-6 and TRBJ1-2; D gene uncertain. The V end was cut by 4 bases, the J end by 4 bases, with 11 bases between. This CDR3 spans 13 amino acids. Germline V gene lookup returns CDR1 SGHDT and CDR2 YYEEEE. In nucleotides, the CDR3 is TGTGCCAGCAGCGAAGGGCCTCTCTATGGCTACACCTTC. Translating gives CASSEGPLYGYTF.

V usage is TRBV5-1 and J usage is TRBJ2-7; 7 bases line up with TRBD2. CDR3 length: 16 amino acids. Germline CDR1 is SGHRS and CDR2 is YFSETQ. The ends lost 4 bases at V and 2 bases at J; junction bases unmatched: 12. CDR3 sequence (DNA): TGCGCCAGCAGCCCCTATGGGACTACCCTGACCTACGAGCAGTACTTC. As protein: CASSPYGTTLTYEQYF.

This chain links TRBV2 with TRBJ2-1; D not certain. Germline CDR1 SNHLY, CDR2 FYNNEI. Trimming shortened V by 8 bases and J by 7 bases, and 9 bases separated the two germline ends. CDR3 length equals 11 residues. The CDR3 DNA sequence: TGTGCCAGCGGGTTTTTTAATGAGCAGTTCTTC. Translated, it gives CASGFFNEQFF.

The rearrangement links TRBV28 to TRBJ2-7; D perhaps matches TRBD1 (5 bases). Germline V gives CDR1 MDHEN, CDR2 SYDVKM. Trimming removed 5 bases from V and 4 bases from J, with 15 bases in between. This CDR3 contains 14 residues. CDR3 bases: TGTGCCAGCAGTCCACGGACAAGCAGGTACGAGCAGTACTTC. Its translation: CASSPRTSRYEQYF.

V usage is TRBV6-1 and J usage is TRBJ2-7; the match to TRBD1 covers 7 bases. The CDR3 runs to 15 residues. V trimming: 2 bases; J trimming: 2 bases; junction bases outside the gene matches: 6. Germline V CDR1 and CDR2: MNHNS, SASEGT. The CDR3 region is CASSEFDRVTYEQYF. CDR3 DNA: TGTGCCAGCAGTGAATTCGACAGGGTCACCTACGAGCAGTACTTC.

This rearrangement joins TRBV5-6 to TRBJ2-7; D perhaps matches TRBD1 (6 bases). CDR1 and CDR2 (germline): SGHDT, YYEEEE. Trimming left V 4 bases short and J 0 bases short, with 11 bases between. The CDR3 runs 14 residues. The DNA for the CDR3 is TGTGCCAGCAGCCTACAGGGAATCTCCTACGAGCAGTACTTC. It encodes CASSLQGISYEQYF.

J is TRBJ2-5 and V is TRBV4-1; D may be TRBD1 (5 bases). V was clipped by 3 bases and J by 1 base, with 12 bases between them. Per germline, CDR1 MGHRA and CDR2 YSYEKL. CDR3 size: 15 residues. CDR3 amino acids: CASSQLDSVQETQYF. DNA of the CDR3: TGCGCCAGCAGCCAGTTAGACAGCGTCCAAGAGACCCAGTACTTC.

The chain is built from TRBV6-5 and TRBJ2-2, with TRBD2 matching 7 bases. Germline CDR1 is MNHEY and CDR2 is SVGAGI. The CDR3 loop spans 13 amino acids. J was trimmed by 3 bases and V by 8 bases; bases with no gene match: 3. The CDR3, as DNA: TGTGCCAGCGGGGAGGGTGACACCGGGGAGCTGTTTTTT. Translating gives CASGEGDTGELFF.

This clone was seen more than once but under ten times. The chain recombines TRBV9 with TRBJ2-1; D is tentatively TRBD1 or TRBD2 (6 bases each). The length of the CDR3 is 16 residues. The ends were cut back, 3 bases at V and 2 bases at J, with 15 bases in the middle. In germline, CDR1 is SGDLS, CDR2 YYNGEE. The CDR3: CASSGIGGATYNEQFF. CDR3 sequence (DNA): TGTGCCAGCAGCGGAATCGGGGGCGCTACCTACAATGAGCAGTTCTTC.